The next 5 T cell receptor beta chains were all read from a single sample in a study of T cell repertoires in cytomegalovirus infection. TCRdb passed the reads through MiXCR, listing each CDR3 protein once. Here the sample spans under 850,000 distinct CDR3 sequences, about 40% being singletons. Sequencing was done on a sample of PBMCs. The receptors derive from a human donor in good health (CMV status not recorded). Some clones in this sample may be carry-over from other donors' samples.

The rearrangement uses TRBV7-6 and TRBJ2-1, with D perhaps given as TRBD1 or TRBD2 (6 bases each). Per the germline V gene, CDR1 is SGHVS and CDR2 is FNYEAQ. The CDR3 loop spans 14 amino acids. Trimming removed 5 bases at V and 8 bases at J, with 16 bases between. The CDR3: CASSTEVGGYEQFF. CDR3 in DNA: TGTGCCAGCAGCACCGAGGTAGGGGGGTATGAGCAGTTCTTC.

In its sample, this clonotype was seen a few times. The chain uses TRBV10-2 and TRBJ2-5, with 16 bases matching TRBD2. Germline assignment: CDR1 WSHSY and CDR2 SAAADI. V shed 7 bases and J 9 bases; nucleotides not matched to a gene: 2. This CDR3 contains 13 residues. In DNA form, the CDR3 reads TGCGCCAGCACGGGACTAGCGGGAGGGGCCCAGTACTTC. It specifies CASTGLAGGAQYF.

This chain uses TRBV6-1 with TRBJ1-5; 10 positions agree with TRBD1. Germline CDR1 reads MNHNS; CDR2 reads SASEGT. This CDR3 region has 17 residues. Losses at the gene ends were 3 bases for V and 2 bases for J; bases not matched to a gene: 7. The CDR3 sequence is CASSDPVGTGGNQPQHF. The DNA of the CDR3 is TGTGCCAGCAGTGATCCTGTCGGGACAGGGGGCAATCAGCCCCAGCATTTT.

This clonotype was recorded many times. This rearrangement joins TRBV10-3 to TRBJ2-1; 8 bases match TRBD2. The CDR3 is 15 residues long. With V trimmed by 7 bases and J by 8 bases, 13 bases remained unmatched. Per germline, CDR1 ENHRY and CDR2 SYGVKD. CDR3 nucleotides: TGTGCCATCAACGAGACGGGAGGGCCGGGAGATGAGCAGTTCTTC. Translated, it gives CAINETGGPGDEQFF.

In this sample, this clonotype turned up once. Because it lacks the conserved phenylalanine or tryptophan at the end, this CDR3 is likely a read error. The CDR3 sequence: CASSACGGSYEQYL. CDR3 DNA: TGTGCCAGCAGTGCGTGTGGGGGAAGCTACGAGCAGTACTTA. The genes are TRBV12-3 or TRBV12-4 and TRBJ2-7; perhaps D is TRBD1 or TRBD2 (5 bases each). With 5 bases removed from V and 3 bases from J, the gap between germline ends came to 14 bases. The CDR3 runs to 14 residues.